This T cell receptor (beta chain) emerged from a study of cytomegalovirus exposure and HLA in healthy donors. Looking at the study overall: Previous work identified 95 million to 140 million unique TCR beta sequences from 150 million to 200 million T cells.

The study ran its PCR with 60 Vbeta and 13 Jbeta primers. This table comes from immunoSEQ multiplex PCR, and its TCRdb copy is limited to in-frame clones, with some not included. The table has 150,000 to 200,000 clones, 70% to 75% seen once. There are 15 residues in the CDR3. Trimming cost V 3 bases and J 2 bases, with 9 bases left between them. Germline loops: CDR1 SGDLS, CDR2 YYNGEE. About this clone itself: The antigen is undetermined.

Study outcomes and limitations: In a later analysis, HLA-associated TCR beta chains were more clonally expanded than equally common others. TCR beta V- and J-gene trimming was later associated with a missense DCLRE1C variant. Most TCRs appeared rarely, but some public TCRs recurred in many donors.

The chain joins TRBV9 to TRBJ2-6; tentative D call: TRBD1 (6 bases). The origin of this receptor is a male donor in good health and CMV-seronegative. The sample was PBMCs. The CDR3 loop reads CASSGGGAGANVLTF. The CDR3 DNA follows: TGTGCCAGCAGCGGTGGGGGCGCTGGGGCCAACGTCCTGACTTTC.